These 12 T cell receptor beta chains originate from one sample sequenced in a study of T cells in localized non-small cell lung cancer. Data came from immunoSEQ multiplex PCR; TCRdb stores just in-frame clones and leaves some out. The repertoire holds 45,000 to 60,000 clones, with 85% to 90% as singletons. The sequenced sample was PBMCs, obtained before any cancer treatment. Every receptor here comes from a man aged 40 to 69 with stage II lung adenocarcinoma.

The rearrangement uses TRBV6-1 and TRBJ1-2; 7 nucleotides line up with TRBD1. In germline, CDR1 is MNHNS, CDR2 SASEGT. The J segment lost 2 bases and the V segment lost 6 bases, leaving 6 bases of the junction unmatched. This CDR3 has 14 amino acids. CDR3 sequence reads: CASSYRGQNYGYTF. CDR3 DNA: TGTGCCAGCAGCTACCGGGGACAGAACTATGGCTACACCTTC.

The V and J genes are TRBV2 and TRBJ2-5; 9 bases line up with TRBD2. Trimming cost V 4 bases and J 4 bases; bases outside gene matches: 10. Germline CDR1 is SNHLY and CDR2 is FYNNEI. The CDR3 totals 16 residues. The CDR3 sequence is CASSGFLGRGGETQYF. The CDR3 nucleotides are TGTGCCAGCAGTGGCTTCCTAGGGCGGGGGGGAGAGACCCAGTACTTC.

J is TRBJ2-5 and V is TRBV2; no clear D. CDR3 size: 15 residues. Germline CDR1 reads SNHLY; CDR2 reads FYNNEI. Trimming stripped 2 bases from V and 5 bases from J, with 15 bases between. The CDR3 DNA reads as TGTGCCAGCAGTGAAACAGAAAAGGGCTCGGAGACCCAGTACTTC. Translation gives CASSETEKGSETQYF. Based on the CDR3 plus reference TRBV2 and TRBJ2-5, the full variable domain is EPEVTQTPSHQVTQMGQEVILRCVPISNHLYFYWYRQILGQKVEFLVSFYNNEISEKSEIFDDQFSVERPDGSNFTLKIRSTKLEDSAMYFCASSETEKGSETQYFGPGTRLLVL.

This chain links TRBV25-1 with TRBJ1-1; possible D gene TRBD1, 5 bases. The germline V gene has CDR1 MGHDK and CDR2 SYGVNS. This CDR3 has 11 amino acids. With 7 bases removed from V and 4 bases from J, the gap between germline ends came to 7 bases. Written as DNA, the CDR3 is TGTGCCAGCACAAGGGGCACTGAAGCTTTCTTT. It yields the protein CASTRGTEAFF.

For the CDR3, the DNA is TGTGCCAGTAGTGGGTGGGGCGTGGGTGAAAAACTGTTTTTT. It encodes CASSGWGVGEKLFF. The chain employs TRBV19 and TRBJ1-4; D is perhaps TRBD1 (5 bases). The CDR3 has 14 amino acids. V was trimmed by 5 bases and J by 7 bases, leaving 14 bases between them. Per the germline V gene, CDR1 is LNHDA and CDR2 is SQIVND (reference sequence).

The gene calls are TRBV5-1 and TRBJ1-1; D remains unclear. The ends were cut back, 1 base at V and 1 base at J, with 14 bases in the middle. Germline V gene sequence: CDR1 SGHRS, CDR2 YFSETQ. The CDR3 has 16 amino acids. The CDR3 protein is CASSLSGGVGNTEAFF. The CDR3 DNA reads TGCGCCAGCAGCTTGAGCGGAGGCGTGGGGAACACTGAAGCTTTCTTT.

This chain uses TRBV9 with TRBJ2-5; D possibly corresponds to TRBD1 (7 bases). The CDR3 runs to 15 residues. The V gene lost 1 base and the J gene lost 10 bases, with 20 bases spanning the gap. The germline gives CDR1 SGDLS, CDR2 YYNGEE. The CDR3 region has the DNA TGTGCCAGCAGCGTATCGGGCAGGGGGGACGCAGGCCAGTACTTC. This gives the protein CASSVSGRGDAGQYF.

The chain has TRBV5-1 and TRBJ1-3; 7 bases are shared with TRBD1. This CDR3 region has 16 residues. Germline lookup yields CDR1 SGHRS and CDR2 YFSETQ. The J segment lost 0 bases and the V segment lost 4 bases, leaving 7 bases of the junction unmatched. CDR3 DNA sequence: TGCGCCAGCAGCCCGGAAGGGGGCCGCTCTGGAAACACCATATATTTT. The encoded protein is CASSPEGGRSGNTIYF.

V usage is TRBV29-1 and J usage is TRBJ1-5; D is unclear. The CDR3 has 12 residues. Germline values: CDR1 SQVTM, CDR2 ANQGSEA. V gave up 4 bases and J gave up 8 bases, with 12 bases separating them. The CDR3 protein is CSVASPGKPQHF. CDR3 nucleotide sequence: TGCAGCGTTGCTAGCCCCGGAAAGCCCCAGCATTTT. Full variable domain (outside the CDR3, taken from reference TRBV29-1 and TRBJ1-5): SAVISQKPSRDICQRGTSLTIQCQVDSQVTMMFWYRQQPGQSLTLIATANQGSEATYESGFVIDKFPISRPNLTFSTLTVSNMSPEDSSIYLCSVASPGKPQHFGDGTRLSIL.

This chain uses TRBV9 with TRBJ1-3; D is undetermined. This CDR3 is 14 amino acids long. V was clipped by 0 bases and J by 7 bases, with 11 bases between them. CDR1 is SGDLS and CDR2 is YYNGEE in the germline V gene. The CDR3 coding sequence is TGTGCCAGCAGCGTAGATGATAACCAGAACACCATATATTTT. This sequence encodes CASSVDDNQNTIYF. Full variable domain (rest looked up from reference TRBV9 and TRBJ1-3): DSGVTQTPKHLITATGQRVTLRCSPRSGDLSVYWYQQSLDQGLQFLIQYYNGEERAKGNILERFSAQQFPDLHSELNLSSLELGDSALYFCASSVDDNQNTIYFGEGSWLTVV.

The sample holds one count of this clone. V gene TRBV9 combines with J gene TRBJ2-3, with D perhaps matching TRBD1 or TRBD2 (5 bases each). The CDR3 is 17 residues long. Germline CDR1 reads SGDLS; CDR2 reads YYNGEE. The V end lost 4 bases, the J end lost 2 bases, and 20 bases lay between the germline ends. The CDR3 sequence: CASSPRGGGSFTDTQYF. For the CDR3, the DNA is TGTGCCAGCAGCCCGAGGGGTGGGGGTTCATTCACAGATACGCAGTATTTT.

This chain joins TRBV5-4 and TRBJ1-5; 10 bases match TRBD1. The CDR3 loop spans 15 amino acids. Germline V gives CDR1 SGHNT, CDR2 YYREEE (reference sequence). V trimming: 4 bases; J trimming: 4 bases; junction bases outside the gene matches: 5. In DNA, the CDR3 is TGTGCCAGCAGCCCAGGGACAGGGGATAATCAGCCCCAGCATTTT. Translating it yields CASSPGTGDNQPQHF.